These 31 T cell receptor beta chains originate from one sample sequenced in a study of cytomegalovirus exposure and HLA in healthy donors. The PCR made use of 60 Vbeta and 13 Jbeta primers. Produced via immunoSEQ multiplex PCR; TCRdb's table is partial and in-frame only. The sample carries some 190,000 clones, roughly 80% recorded once. The sequencing sample was made of PBMCs. These receptor sequences come from a woman in her thirties in good health and CMV-seropositive.

The chain is built from TRBV6-5 and TRBJ1-2; a weak D match, TRBD1 (6 bases). The CDR3 has 15 amino acids. Trimming shortened V by 4 bases and J by 5 bases, and 17 bases separated the two germline ends. Germline assignment: CDR1 MNHEY and CDR2 SVGAGI. The CDR3 spells CASSSNLDSSYGYTF. The CDR3 DNA sequence: TGTGCCAGCAGTTCGAACTTGGACAGCTCATATGGCTACACCTTC.

This clone was found a few times. This chain links TRBV28 with TRBJ2-7; weak D call: TRBD1 (6 bases). Germline values: CDR1 MDHEN, CDR2 SYDVKM. The CDR3 length is 13 residues. Trimming cost V 2 bases and J 6 bases, with 11 bases left between them. The CDR3 loop is CASSLSGRGEQYF. DNA of the CDR3: TGTGCCAGCAGTTTAAGCGGCAGGGGCGAGCAGTACTTC.

The chain employs TRBV11-3 and TRBJ1-1; D is unresolved. The CDR3 totals 14 residues. From germline, CDR1 is SGHNT and CDR2 YENEEA. Trimming removed 2 bases from V and 1 base from J, with 8 bases in between. This chain's CDR3 is CASSLRPGNTEAFF. The CDR3, as DNA: TGTGCCAGCAGCTTAAGACCAGGGAACACTGAAGCTTTCTTT.

The chain uses TRBV18 and TRBJ2-5; the D gene is possibly TRBD1 (6 bases). Judging by the DNA end, TRBJ2-7 fits better; the J call may be wrong. From germline, CDR1 is KGHSH and CDR2 LQKENI. This CDR3 spans 14 amino acids. The CDR3 nucleotides read TGTGCCAGCTCGGACAGCAAGAGCTCCTACGAGCAGTACTTC. Translated, it gives CASSDSKSSYEQYF.

A remark on this clone: Within the sample, other DNA sequences also encode this same CDR3. The CDR3 region is CASSLVAGSSYNEQFF. The CDR3 DNA sequence: TGCGCCAGCAGCTTGGTGGCGGGTAGCTCCTACAATGAGCAGTTCTTC. This chain connects TRBV5-1 to TRBJ2-1; D may be TRBD2 (5 bases). Trimming removed 0 bases from V and 0 bases from J, with 10 bases in between. This CDR3 has 16 amino acids. Germline lookup yields CDR1 SGHRS and CDR2 YFSETQ.

For this clone: One end of the junction fails to match germline, which may point to a read error. The CDR3 DNA sequence: TGTTCCAGCAGCCCCGGACAGGGTGGCATATATTTT. Translated: CSSSPGQGGIYF. This rearrangement joins TRBV7-9 to TRBJ1-3; 8 bases map to TRBD1. CDR1 SEHNR and CDR2 FQNEAQ come from the germline V gene (reference sequence). This CDR3 has 12 amino acids.

The chain recombines TRBV11-2 with TRBJ2-1; 15 bases match TRBD2. CDR3 length equals 19 residues. In germline, CDR1 is SGHAT, CDR2 FQNNGV. With 5 bases clipped from V and 0 bases from J, the junction kept 8 bases outside the gene matches. DNA for the CDR3: TGTGCCAGCAGCCCTATAGGGACTAGCGGGAGGCCCTCCTACAATGAGCAGTTCTTC. As protein: CASSPIGTSGRPSYNEQFF.

The rearrangement uses TRBV19 and TRBJ1-2, with 8 bases that match TRBD1. Trimming removed 6 bases from V and 6 bases from J; junction bases left unmatched: 12. The CDR3 is made up of 15 amino acids. Germline CDR1 is LNHDA and CDR2 is SQIVND (reference sequence). Here the CDR3 DNA reads TGTGCCAGTAGGGGAGGCGTTGGGACAGGTGATGGCTACACCTTC. It is translated as CASRGGVGTGDGYTF. The whole variable domain, filled in from reference TRBV19 and TRBJ1-2, reads DGGITQSPKYLFRKEGQNVTLSCEQNLNHDAMYWYRQDPGQGLRLIYYSQIVNDFQKGDIAEGYSVSREKKESFPLTVTSAQKNPTAFYLCASRGGVGTGDGYTFGSGTRLTVV.

The V call is TRBV5-1, the J call TRBJ2-5; possibly TRBD2 for D (5 bases). Germline CDR1 reads SGHRS; CDR2 reads YFSETQ. This CDR3 region has 13 residues. With 0 bases removed from V and 4 bases from J, the gap between germline ends came to 7 bases. Here the CDR3 reads CASSLAGTETQYF. CDR3 nucleotide sequence: TGCGCCAGCAGCTTGGCGGGAACAGAGACCCAGTACTTC.

The chain joins TRBV5-1 to TRBJ2-5; 7 bases fit TRBD1. The CDR3 totals 15 residues. J gave up 4 bases and V 2 bases, and 8 bases lay outside the gene matches. The germline V gene encodes CDR1 SGHRS and CDR2 YFSETQ. CDR3 sequence: CASSFGDRELETQYF. In nucleotides, the CDR3 is TGCGCCAGCAGCTTTGGTGACAGGGAACTAGAGACCCAGTACTTC.

The chain joins TRBV6-5 to TRBJ1-4; 10 nucleotides line up with TRBD1. J gave up 5 bases and V 3 bases, and 3 bases lay outside the gene matches. The CDR3 totals 15 residues. The germline V gene encodes CDR1 MNHEY and CDR2 SVGAGI. The CDR3 loop reads CASSYGGQGNEKLFF. CDR3 bases: TGTGCCAGCAGTTATGGGGGACAGGGGAATGAAAAACTGTTTTTT.

V usage is TRBV14 and J usage is TRBJ2-7, with 8 bases that match TRBD1. Germline V gene data show CDR1 as SGHDN and CDR2 as FVKESK. With V trimmed by 4 bases and J by 7 bases, 9 bases remained unmatched. The CDR3 has 14 amino acids. The CDR3 loop is CASSPRTGTGEQYF. The DNA for the CDR3 is TGTGCCAGCAGCCCCAGGACAGGGACGGGGGAGCAGTACTTC. The full variable domain, in which reference TRBV14 and TRBJ2-7 provide the parts outside the CDR3, is EAGVTQFPSHSVIEKGQTVTLRCDPISGHDNLYWYRRVMGKEIKFLLHFVKESKQDESGMPNNRFLAERTGGTYSTLKVQPAELEDSGVYFCASSPRTGTGEQYFGPGTRLTVT.

V usage is TRBV2 and J usage is TRBJ2-1; D is perhaps TRBD1 (6 bases). V dropped 3 bases and J dropped 4 bases, with 13 bases sitting between them. CDR1 and CDR2 from the germline V gene are SNHLY and FYNNEI. The CDR3 runs to 15 residues. The DNA for the CDR3 is TGTGCCAGCAGTGAGCTGGGCAGGGGATACAATGAGCAGTTCTTC. Encoded protein: CASSELGRGYNEQFF.

The gene calls are TRBV7-2 and TRBJ2-7; 7 bases map to TRBD2. In germline, CDR1 is SGHTA, CDR2 FQGNSA. Trimming at V came to 1 base and at J to 3 bases, leaving 0 bases not matched to a gene. The CDR3 runs 13 residues. The CDR3 DNA is TGTGCCAGCAGCTTAGGGGAGGGCTACGAGCAGTACTTC. Translated: CASSLGEGYEQYF.

The rearrangement joins TRBV7-7 to TRBJ1-1; D gene uncertain. CDR1 and CDR2 from the germline V gene are SSHAT and FNYEAQ (reference sequence). V lost 7 bases, J lost 0 bases, and 15 bases lay in between. This CDR3 has 15 residues. CDR3 residues: CASTPPGTLNTEAFF. CDR3 sequence (DNA): TGTGCCAGCACCCCCCCGGGAACACTGAACACTGAAGCTTTCTTT.

V is TRBV29-1 and J is TRBJ2-1; tentatively, D is TRBD2 (6 bases). CDR3 length: 13 residues. Germline V lookup: CDR1 SQVTM, CDR2 ANQGSEA. The V and J ends lost 4 bases and 6 bases respectively, with 13 bases between them. The CDR3 DNA follows: TGCAGCGTTGTAGCGGCCCTCGCCAATGAGCAGTTCTTC. Amino acid sequence: CSVVAALANEQFF.

This chain uses TRBV6-1 with TRBJ2-7; unclear D gene. This CDR3 has 13 amino acids. Trimming removed 4 bases from V and 1 base from J, with 8 bases in between. CDR1 is MNHNS, CDR2 SASEGT, per germline. CDR3 DNA: TGTGCCAGCAGTGTCCCTTATTCCTACGAGCAGTACTTC. Translation gives CASSVPYSYEQYF.

The V gene is TRBV11-3, the J gene TRBJ2-3; a possible D gene is TRBD1 (6 bases). Trimming left V 4 bases short and J 2 bases short, with 16 bases between. This CDR3 spans 16 amino acids. The V gene's germline CDR1 is SGHNT and CDR2 YENEEA. CDR3 coding DNA: TGTGCCAGCAGCTCAGGGACACAGATCCCCACAGATACGCAGTATTTT. Translation gives CASSSGTQIPTDTQYF.

CDR3 protein: CASTNTLANTYEQYF. CDR3 nucleotides: TGTGCCAGCACTAATACCCTAGCGAACACCTACGAGCAGTACTTC. The J gene is TRBJ2-7, the V gene TRBV28, with a possible D match to TRBD2 (6 bases). Between the trimmed V and J ends, which lost 7 bases and 2 bases, there was a span of 18 bases. The CDR3 extends over 15 amino acids. Germline CDR1 MDHEN, CDR2 SYDVKM.

CDR3 residues: CASSEWKTGTAGNTIYF. The DNA of the CDR3 is TGTGCCAGCAGTGAATGGAAAACAGGGACAGCTGGAAACACCATATATTTT. V gene TRBV2 combines with J gene TRBJ1-3; TRBD1 agrees at 7 bases. J lost 2 bases, V lost 2 bases, and 9 bases had no gene match. Germline loops: CDR1 SNHLY, CDR2 FYNNEI. The CDR3 totals 17 residues.

The chain uses TRBV11-1 and TRBJ2-5, with 10 bases identical to TRBD1. Germline lookup yields CDR1 SGHAT and CDR2 FQDESV (reference sequence). V lost 4 bases to trimming and J lost 2 bases; unmatched junction nucleotides: 4. The CDR3 has 15 amino acids. The CDR3 DNA follows: TGTGCCAGCAGCTACGGACAGGGGGGACAAGAGACCCAGTACTTC. The encoded protein is CASSYGQGGQETQYF.

This clone was observed a handful of times. J is TRBJ2-5 and V is TRBV28, with D unresolved. TRBJ2-7 explains the end of the DNA better; the J call may be wrong. Germline CDR1 is MDHEN and CDR2 is SYDVKM. The CDR3 extends over 14 amino acids. The DNA for the CDR3 is TGTGCCAGCAGTTTACGTGGTAGCCAAGACGAGCAGTACTTC. Residues: CASSLRGSQDEQYF.

The J gene is TRBJ1-1, the V gene TRBV5-6; the D gene is possibly TRBD1 (5 bases). V lost 4 bases, J lost 0 bases, and 19 bases lay in between. This CDR3 spans 17 amino acids. Per the germline V gene, CDR1 is SGHDT and CDR2 is YYEEEE. CDR3 DNA: TGTGCCAGCAGCAGCGGGGGGGGGAGGGGACTGAACACTGAAGCTTTCTTT. Translation: CASSSGGGRGLNTEAFF. The complete variable domain, with remaining parts taken from reference TRBV5-6 and TRBJ1-1, reads DAGVTQSPTHLIKTRGQQVTLRCSPKSGHDTVSWYQQALGQGPQFIFQYYEEEERQRGNFPDRFSGHQFPNYSSELNVNALLLGDSALYLCASSSGGGRGLNTEAFFGQGTRLTVV.

The rearrangement links TRBV7-9 to TRBJ2-7, with D unresolved. V gave up 5 bases and J gave up 0 bases, with 11 bases separating them. Per germline, CDR1 SEHNR and CDR2 FQNEAQ (reference sequence). The CDR3 extends over 14 amino acids. CDR3 sequence reads: CASSQPADSYEQYF. DNA for the CDR3: TGTGCCAGCAGCCAACCCGCGGACTCCTACGAGCAGTACTTC.

CDR3 residues: CASRHLMGADQPQHF. CDR3 sequence (DNA): TGTGCCAGCAGACATTTAATGGGGGCGGATCAGCCCCAGCATTTT. V usage is TRBV6-6 and J usage is TRBJ1-5, with TRBD1 as a possible D gene (6 bases). The CDR3 has 15 residues. V shed 6 bases and J shed 5 bases, with 17 bases lying between them. Per germline, CDR1 MNHNY and CDR2 SVGAGI (reference sequence).

The J gene is TRBJ1-1, the V gene TRBV5-1; no definite D call. The CDR3 contains 14 residues. Germline CDR1 reads SGHRS; CDR2 reads YFSETQ. Trimming pared 2 bases from V and 5 bases from J, leaving 13 bases between. This chain's CDR3 is CASSLGRVRTEAFF. CDR3 bases: TGCGCCAGCAGCTTAGGGCGGGTACGGACTGAAGCTTTCTTT.

The chain recombines TRBV7-2 with TRBJ2-5, with D possibly being TRBD2 (6 bases). The CDR3 length is 15 residues. Trimming stripped 1 base from V and 4 bases from J, with 13 bases between. Germline V gene data show CDR1 as SGHTA and CDR2 as FQGNSA. CDR3 amino acids: CASSLVSHSGETQYF. CDR3 in DNA: TGTGCCAGCAGCTTAGTGTCCCATAGCGGAGAGACCCAGTACTTC.

The chain uses TRBV10-3 and TRBJ2-1, with TRBD2 identical over 9 bases. CDR3 length: 15 residues. The trim removed 3 bases at V and 9 bases at J, leaving 9 bases unmatched. Germline V gene sequence: CDR1 ENHRY, CDR2 SYGVKD. CDR3 nucleotide sequence: TGTGCCATCAGTGAATGGGCGGGAGGGGCTGGTGAGCAGTTCTTC. Amino acid sequence: CAISEWAGGAGEQFF.

This clone appeared a few times. V and J are TRBV11-3 and TRBJ2-3; 7 bases fit TRBD1. The ends lost 0 bases at V and 5 bases at J; junction bases unmatched: 5. From germline, CDR1 is SGHNT and CDR2 YENEEA. This CDR3 is 15 amino acids long. The DNA of the CDR3 is TGTGCCAGCAGCTTAGAATCCCAGGGGGAAGATACGCAGTATTTT. Translation: CASSLESQGEDTQYF.

The chain recombines TRBV20-1 with TRBJ2-3; D call uncertain. CDR1 and CDR2 (germline): DFQATT, SNEGSKA (reference sequence). The germline V and J ends were trimmed by 6 bases and 3 bases, with 7 bases remaining between them. The CDR3 loop spans 11 amino acids. For the CDR3, the DNA is TGCAGTGCGGAACAGACAGATACGCAGTATTTT. This sequence encodes CSAEQTDTQYF.

This chain links TRBV6-4 with TRBJ2-1; 7 bases line up with TRBD2. The CDR3 contains 15 residues. V was pared by 1 base and J by 7 bases, with 7 bases of the junction left unmatched. Germline V gives CDR1 MRHNA, CDR2 SNTAGT. The CDR3 DNA follows: TGTGCCAGCAGTGACTGGGGCGGGAGTAATAATGAGCAGTTCTTC. Its translation is CASSDWGGSNNEQFF.